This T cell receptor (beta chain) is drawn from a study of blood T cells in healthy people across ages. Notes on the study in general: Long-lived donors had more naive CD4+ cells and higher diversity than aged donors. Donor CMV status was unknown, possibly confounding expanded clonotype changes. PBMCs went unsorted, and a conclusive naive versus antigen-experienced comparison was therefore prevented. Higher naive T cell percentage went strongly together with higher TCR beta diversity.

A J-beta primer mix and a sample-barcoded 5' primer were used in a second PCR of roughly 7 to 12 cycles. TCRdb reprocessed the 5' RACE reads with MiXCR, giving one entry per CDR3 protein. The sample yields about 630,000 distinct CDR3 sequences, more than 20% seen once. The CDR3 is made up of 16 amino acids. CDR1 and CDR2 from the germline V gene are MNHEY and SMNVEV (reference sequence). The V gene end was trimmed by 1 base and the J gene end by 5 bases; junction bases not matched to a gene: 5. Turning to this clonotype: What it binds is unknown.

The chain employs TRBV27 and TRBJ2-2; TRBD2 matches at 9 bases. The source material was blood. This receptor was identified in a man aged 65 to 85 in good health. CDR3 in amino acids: CASSLWLAGRTGELFF. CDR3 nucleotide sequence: TGTGCCAGCAGTTTATGGCTAGCGGGAAGGACCGGGGAGCTGTTTTTT.